The 31 T cell receptor beta chains reported below all come from one sample, sequenced in a study of shared clonotypes between healthy human individuals. Sequenced by immunoSEQ multiplex PCR; TCRdb stores in-frame clones only, minus some. The sample gives about 2 million clones, roughly 94% of which show up once; roughly 1.1% is in the top ten. CD45RO-negative, CCR7-selected cells formed the naive CD8 fraction, which excluded terminally differentiated effector memory CD45RA+ cells. Sequencing used naive CD8+ T cells sorted from blood. The receptors come from a man aged 18 to 30 in good health.

The chain links TRBV4-2 to TRBJ2-2; no clear D. V was trimmed by 8 bases and J by 6 bases, leaving 22 bases between them. The germline V gene encodes CDR1 LGHNA and CDR2 YNFKEQ. The length of the CDR3 is 16 residues. CDR3 nucleotides: TGTGCCAGCGGCCCCACGGCCATCAGTGAGCCCGGGGAGCTGTTTTTT. Translation: CASGPTAISEPGELFF.

The rearrangement joins TRBV28 to TRBJ2-7; D remains ambiguous. Germline assignment: CDR1 MDHEN and CDR2 SYDVKM. The CDR3 covers 14 residues. V lost 2 bases and J lost 5, with 13 bases in between. The CDR3 region is CASSLAGLGHEQYF. The CDR3 DNA reads as TGTGCCAGCAGTTTAGCCGGGTTGGGCCACGAGCAGTACTTC.

The chain recombines TRBV2 with TRBJ2-7; 9 bases map to TRBD1. J was trimmed by 4 bases and V by 4 bases; bases with no gene match: 8. From germline, CDR1 is SNHLY and CDR2 FYNNEI. This CDR3 region has 15 residues. The CDR3 sequence is CASSVGRTGVYEQYF. The CDR3 region has the DNA TGTGCCAGCAGTGTAGGGAGGACAGGGGTTTACGAGCAGTACTTC.

V is TRBV5-8 and J is TRBJ1-1, with 9 bases matching TRBD1. The CDR3 contains 16 residues. The germline gives CDR1 SGHTS, CDR2 YDEGEE. V dropped 0 bases and J dropped 3; count of bases not matched to a gene: 6. The CDR3 sequence is CASSLGDRAEYTEAFF. CDR3 coding DNA: TGTGCCAGCAGCTTGGGGGACAGGGCGGAGTACACTGAAGCTTTCTTT.

CDR3 in amino acids: CASSLGNTGLDGYTF. The CDR3 DNA is TGCGCCAGCAGCTTGGGTAATACAGGGCTGGATGGCTACACCTTC. The rearrangement uses TRBV5-1 and TRBJ1-2; perhaps TRBD1 as D (6 bases). Trimming removed 0 bases from V and 6 bases from J, with 15 bases in between. This CDR3 has 15 amino acids. Germline V gene sequence: CDR1 SGHRS, CDR2 YFSETQ.

This sequence joins TRBV23-1 and TRBJ2-5, with D perhaps TRBD1 (7 bases). TRBV23-1 is labeled an ORF, and its function is uncertain. V was clipped by 3 bases and J by 5 bases, with 13 bases between them. The CDR3 is 14 amino acids. This CDR3 reads CASSHQGGEETQYF. CDR3 sequence (DNA): TGCGCCAGCAGTCACCAGGGGGGAGAGGAGACCCAGTACTTC.

The count of this clone is one. The V and J genes are TRBV4-1 and TRBJ1-1; D is possibly TRBD1 (5 bases). This CDR3 is 13 amino acids long. V was pared by 4 bases and J by 7 bases, with 13 bases between. Germline CDR1 MGHRA, CDR2 YSYEKL. CDR3 DNA: TGCGCCAGCAGCCCGCACGGGGGGAATGAAGCTTTCTTT. Encoded protein: CASSPHGGNEAFF.

V usage is TRBV28 and J usage is TRBJ2-7, with TRBD1 matching over 9 bases. V dropped 5 bases and J dropped 4; count of bases not matched to a gene: 15. The CDR3 loop spans 17 amino acids. Germline V gene data show CDR1 as MDHEN and CDR2 as SYDVKM. The CDR3 reads CASSALVEGQGGYEQYF. CDR3 nucleotide sequence: TGTGCCAGCAGTGCCCTCGTAGAGGGACAGGGCGGGTACGAGCAGTACTTC.

The gene calls are TRBV5-6 and TRBJ1-2; no definite D call. The CDR3 has 13 amino acids. Germline V gene sequence: CDR1 SGHDT, CDR2 YYEEEE. Trimming pared 4 bases from V and 2 bases from J, leaving 9 bases between. DNA of the CDR3: TGTGCCAGCAGCCCGGACGAAAACTATGGCTACACCTTC. It is translated as CASSPDENYGYTF.

The gene calls are TRBV28 and TRBJ2-7; D uncertain. Deletions cut 9 bases from V and 5 bases from J, with 5 bases between. There are 9 residues in the CDR3. Germline V lookup: CDR1 MDHEN, CDR2 SYDVKM. The CDR3 sequence is CASGDEQYF. The CDR3 DNA reads as TGTGCCAGTGGAGACGAGCAGTACTTC.

This clone has a single count. The chain employs TRBV2 and TRBJ2-7; 9 nucleotides align to TRBD2. CDR1 SNHLY and CDR2 FYNNEI come from the germline V gene. The CDR3 length is 15 residues. The trim removed 7 bases at V and 2 bases at J, leaving 9 bases unmatched. In nucleotides, the CDR3 is TGTGCCAGCACGGGTCCTAGCGGGATAACCTACGAGCAGTACTTC. Translated: CASTGPSGITYEQYF.

The chain carries TRBV6-6 and TRBJ2-5, with D possibly being TRBD1 (5 bases). Germline V gene lookup returns CDR1 MNHNY and CDR2 SVGAGI (reference sequence). The CDR3 has 16 residues. V gave up 2 bases and J gave up 7 bases, with 20 bases separating them. The CDR3 DNA is TGTGCCAGCAGTTACGACGGTGACAGTCTCGAAGTGACCCAGTACTTC. This encodes CASSYDGDSLEVTQYF.

J is TRBJ2-2 and V is TRBV4-2, with TRBD1 identical over 9 bases. The CDR3 totals 17 residues. V trimming: 0 bases; J trimming: 5 bases; junction bases outside the gene matches: 7. In germline, CDR1 is LGHNA, CDR2 YNFKEQ. The DNA for the CDR3 is TGTGCCAGCAGCCAAGAGCTAGGGACAGGGAGAACCGGGGAGCTGTTTTTT. This sequence encodes CASSQELGTGRTGELFF.

The J gene is TRBJ2-7, the V gene TRBV5-5; TRBD2 matches at 7 bases. The length of the CDR3 is 14 residues. CDR1 is SGHKS and CDR2 is YYEKEE in the germline V gene (reference sequence). J lost 2 bases, V lost 4 bases, and 6 bases had no gene match. CDR3 DNA: TGTGCCAGCAGCCCCCTAGCGGAGACCTACGAGCAGTACTTC. This gives the protein CASSPLAETYEQYF.

This chain uses TRBV6-6 with TRBJ1-1; D may be TRBD1 (5 bases). V lost 2 bases and J 11 bases, leaving 9 bases between the germline ends. Germline loops: CDR1 MNHNY, CDR2 SVGAGI (reference sequence). CDR3 length equals 11 residues. This CDR3 is CASSYTRDAFF. DNA of the CDR3: TGTGCCAGCAGTTACACCAGGGACGCTTTCTTT.

V is TRBV7-9 and J is TRBJ2-3; D is unresolved. V was shortened by 4 bases and J by 7 bases, with 15 bases between the two germline ends. In germline, CDR1 is SEHNR, CDR2 FQNEAQ (reference sequence). This CDR3 has 14 residues. The CDR3 DNA reads as TGTGCCAGCAGCTCCTCCATCAGCATCTATACGCAGTATTTT. This sequence encodes CASSSSISIYTQYF.

The chain recombines TRBV6-5 with TRBJ2-7; the D gene is possibly TRBD1 (5 bases). V was clipped by 2 bases and J by 1 base, with 9 bases between them. Germline CDR1 MNHEY, CDR2 SVGAGI. There are 14 residues in the CDR3. CDR3 loop: CASSYGAQSYEQYF. The CDR3 nucleotides are TGTGCCAGCAGTTACGGGGCGCAATCCTACGAGCAGTACTTC.

This rearrangement joins TRBV10-1 to TRBJ2-3; 11 nucleotides match TRBD2. The V gene end was trimmed by 2 bases and the J gene end by 6 bases; junction bases not matched to a gene: 7. CDR1 and CDR2 from the germline V gene are WNHNN and SYGVQD (reference sequence). This CDR3 is built from 16 residues. CDR3 sequence (DNA): TGCGCCAGCAGTGAGAAACTAGCGGGGGATACGGATACGCAGTATTTT. Translating it yields CASSEKLAGDTDTQYF.

The gene calls are TRBV28 and TRBJ1-2; D remains unclear. Germline V gives CDR1 MDHEN, CDR2 SYDVKM. The CDR3 has 10 amino acids. V was pared by 10 bases and J by 7 bases, with 10 bases between. The DNA of the CDR3 is TGTGCCACCACGGGAGGTGGCTACACCTTC. Translating gives CATTGGGYTF.

The CDR3 bases are TGTGCCAGCAGTTTGGCGGGACAGACCGTCTACGAGCAGTACTTC. Encoded protein: CASSLAGQTVYEQYF. V and J are TRBV27 and TRBJ2-7; possible D gene TRBD1, 7 bases. The CDR3 is 15 residues long. CDR1 MNHEY and CDR2 SMNVEV come from the germline V gene (reference sequence). Trimming removed 3 bases from V and 3 bases from J, with 15 bases in between.

The chain uses TRBV11-2 and TRBJ2-3, with 9 bases that match TRBD2. This CDR3 has 14 amino acids. Looked up from germline, CDR1 is SGHAT and CDR2 is FQNNGV. V trimming: 5 bases; J trimming: 4 bases; junction bases outside the gene matches: 4. CDR3 DNA: TGTGCCAGCAGCCAAGGGACTAGCCCAGATACGCAGTATTTT. Its protein product is CASSQGTSPDTQYF.

Only one count was recorded for this clone. The chain recombines TRBV4-1 with TRBJ2-7; either TRBD1 or TRBD2 may fit D (5 bases each). Germline V gene sequence: CDR1 MGHRA, CDR2 YSYEKL. This CDR3 region has 16 residues. V lost 0 bases, J lost 4 bases, and 16 bases lay in between. DNA of the CDR3: TGCGCCAGCAGCCAAGATGAGGGGTTGAATCGGTACGAGCAGTACTTC. Encoded protein: CASSQDEGLNRYEQYF.

V and J are TRBV7-8 and TRBJ2-6; D gene ambiguous. V lost 5 bases, J lost 3 bases, and 11 bases lay in between. The CDR3 runs 15 residues. Germline assignment: CDR1 SGHVS and CDR2 FQNEAQ. CDR3 in DNA: TGTGCCAGCAGCCAAGAGCGTTATGGGGCCAACGTCCTGACTTTC. Amino acids: CASSQERYGANVLTF.

This chain uses TRBV5-6 with TRBJ2-1, with D maybe TRBD1 (6 bases). Germline assignment: CDR1 SGHDT and CDR2 YYEEEE. The CDR3 is made up of 17 amino acids. V was trimmed by 4 bases and J by 4 bases, leaving 21 bases between them. The CDR3 is CASSPKNRVAGYNEQFF. The CDR3, as DNA: TGTGCCAGCAGCCCTAAAAACAGGGTCGCTGGGTACAATGAGCAGTTCTTC.

This chain uses TRBV4-3 with TRBJ1-4, with 9 positions matching TRBD1. Germline-derived CDR1 and CDR2 are LGHNA and YSLEER. The CDR3 consists of 15 residues. Trimming took 1 base from V and 4 from J; bases not matched to a gene: 1. The CDR3 loop is CASSQGTGVNEKLFF. In DNA, the CDR3 is TGCGCCAGCAGCCAAGGGACAGGGGTTAATGAAAAACTGTTTTTT.

The gene calls are TRBV5-4 and TRBJ2-5, with TRBD2 matching 12 bases. The CDR3 totals 18 residues. Germline CDR1 and CDR2: SGHNT and YYREEE (reference sequence). Germline trimming cut 0 bases from V and 4 bases from J; bases unmatched to any gene: 10. CDR3: CASSLALTSGGRGETQYF. The DNA of the CDR3 is TGTGCCAGCAGCTTGGCTCTAACTAGCGGGGGGAGGGGAGAGACCCAGTACTTC.

CDR3 bases: TGTGCCAGCAGCAATACACAGAACGTTTTTGATGGCTACACCTTC. It specifies CASSNTQNVFDGYTF. The chain uses TRBV28 and TRBJ1-2, with D uncertain. The CDR3 extends over 15 amino acids. The germline CDR1 and CDR2 sequences are MDHEN and SYDVKM. V was cut by 6 bases and J by 6 bases, with 20 bases left in between.

This chain uses TRBV19 with TRBJ2-7; D may be TRBD1 or TRBD2 (5 bases each). The V and J ends lost 5 bases and 3 bases respectively, with 17 bases between them. The CDR3 runs 15 residues. Per germline, CDR1 LNHDA and CDR2 SQIVND (reference sequence). The CDR3 bases are TGTGCCAGTAGTCCAGGACCCGGGGCCTTCTACGAGCAGTACTTC. Amino acid sequence: CASSPGPGAFYEQYF.

The rearrangement links TRBV7-6 to TRBJ1-6, with D unclear. V dropped 8 bases and J dropped 8 bases, with 10 bases sitting between them. The CDR3 extends over 12 amino acids. Germline V lookup: CDR1 SGHVS, CDR2 FNYEAQ. The CDR3 nucleotides are TGTGCCAGCTCGGTCTTGGATTCACCCCTCCACTTT. Protein sequence: CASSVLDSPLHF.

A note on this clone: Other DNA sequences within the sample encode an identical CDR3. This chain joins TRBV13 and TRBJ2-7; TRBD1 matches 8 bases. This CDR3 has 12 residues. The V and J ends lost 4 bases and 7 bases, in that order; junction bases with no gene match: 3. Germline V gene data show CDR1 as PRHDT and CDR2 as FYEKMQ (reference sequence). CDR3 protein: CASSSGQGEQYF. Here the CDR3 DNA reads TGTGCCAGCAGCTCAGGACAGGGAGAGCAGTACTTC.

The sample holds a few counts of this clone. Other DNA sequences in the same sample also yield this CDR3. The gene calls are TRBV30 and TRBJ1-1, with D maybe TRBD1 (5 bases). The CDR3 sequence is 12 residues long. Looked up from germline, CDR1 is GTSNPN and CDR2 is SVGIG (reference sequence). Trimming pared 5 bases from V and 1 base from J, leaving 8 bases between. CDR3 region: CAWGTGNTEAFF. In DNA form, the CDR3 reads TGTGCCTGGGGGACCGGGAACACTGAAGCTTTCTTT.